This TCR beta chain is drawn from a study of vaccination and CD4 T cells after COVID-19. Background on the study: Control cultures received a CEFX pool, an HIV-1 Nef pool, or no peptide.

Treatment meaning: roughly 11-day PBMC culture with coronavirus spike peptide pools or control peptides (ViraFEST assay). Fresh IL-2 medium replaced half the culture medium on days 3 and 7. This clonotype counts as medium-sized. Its specificity is unknown. Cultured CD4+ T cells had their DNA profiled by the Oncomine TCR Beta short-read assay. Researchers extracted genomic DNA from CD4+ T cells that had been cultured. TCRdb recomputed calls from the PCR reads with MiXCR, one row per CDR3 protein. The data show 13,000 or so distinct CDR3 sequences, around 26% seen once. General study points: The median count of SARS-CoV-2-reactive clonotypes rose from approximately 21 to 40, not significantly.

The sample taken for sequencing was CD4+ T cells from blood, cultured in vitro. This TCR was sampled from a human donor who had recovered from COVID-19.

The CDR3 sequence is CASSLEGEAGIYGYTF. CDR3 nucleotide sequence: TGTGCCAGCAGTTTAGAGGGTGAAGCGGGGATCTATGGCTACACCTTC. This rearrangement joins TRBV27 to TRBJ1-2; no definite D call. Germline loops: CDR1 MNHEY, CDR2 SMNVEV (reference sequence). The CDR3 extends over 16 amino acids. The V end lost 2 bases, the J end lost 4 bases, and 17 bases lay between the germline ends.